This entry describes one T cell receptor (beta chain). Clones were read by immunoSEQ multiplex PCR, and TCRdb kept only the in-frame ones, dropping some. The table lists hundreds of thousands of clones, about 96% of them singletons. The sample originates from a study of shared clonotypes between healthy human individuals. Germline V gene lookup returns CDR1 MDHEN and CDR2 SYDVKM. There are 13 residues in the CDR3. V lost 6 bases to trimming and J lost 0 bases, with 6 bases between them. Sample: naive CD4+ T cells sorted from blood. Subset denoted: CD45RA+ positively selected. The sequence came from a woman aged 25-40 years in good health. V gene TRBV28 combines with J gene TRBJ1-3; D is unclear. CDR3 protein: CASRAHSGNTIYF. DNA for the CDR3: TGTGCCAGCAGGGCCCACTCTGGAAACACCATATATTTT. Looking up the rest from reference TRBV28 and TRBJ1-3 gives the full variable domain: DVKVTQSSRYLVKRTGEKVFLECVQDMDHENMFWYRQDPGLGLRLIYFSYDVKMKEKGDIPEGYSVSREKKERFSLILESASTNQTSMYLCASRAHSGNTIYFGEGSWLTVV.